These 2 T cell receptor beta chains were all obtained from the same sample, sequenced in a study of blood T cells in healthy people across ages. Alongside a J-beta primer mix, a sample-barcoded 5' primer served in a second PCR lasting about 7 to 12 cycles. In TCRdb, the 5' RACE reads were re-called with MiXCR into one record per CDR3 protein. The table includes 720,000 or so distinct CDR3 sequences, 40% to 50% detected once. Input material: blood. The receptor source for this set is a man aged 80 or over in good health.

The sample holds a few counts of this clonotype. This chain connects TRBV6-5 to TRBJ1-2; D perhaps matches TRBD1 (6 bases). The CDR3 length is 15 residues. V was shortened by 4 bases and J by 2 bases, with 14 bases between the two germline ends. CDR1 and CDR2 (germline): MNHEY, SVGAGI. The CDR3 here is CASSSGGAANYGYTF. The CDR3 DNA is TGTGCCAGCAGTTCCGGGGGCGCCGCCAACTATGGCTACACCTTC.

This clonotype was counted once. The J gene is TRBJ1-4, the V gene TRBV15; TRBD1 might be the D (6 bases). The CDR3 contains 17 residues. The V gene lost 0 bases and the J gene lost 5 bases, with 16 bases spanning the gap. From germline, CDR1 is LNHNV and CDR2 YYDKDF (reference sequence). CDR3 DNA sequence: TGTGCCACCAGCAGAGAGGGGAGGGGAAGGGGGAATGAAAAACTGTTTTTT. Residues: CATSREGRGRGNEKLFF.